The rows below give T cell receptor beta chains drawn from one sample of a study of beta chain features in type 1 diabetes. The table came from immunoSEQ multiplex PCR; TCRdb's copy has only in-frame clones and leaves some out. Seen here are just over 600,000 clones, 15% to 19% observed once, and the top ten hold around 0.095%. The sequenced material came from naive CD4+ T cells from blood. The receptors here all came from a man aged 18-30 years in good health. Each CDR3 is given with its conserved first and last residue. A D gene is named only where the DNA matches it firmly. The listing skips clone size in some rows; elsewhere it reads once, few, many or a size class.

V gene	D gene	clone size	J gene	CDR3 protein	CDR3 DNA
TRBV7-2	NA	NA	TRBJ2-5	CASSFGSQETQYF	TGTGCCAGCAGCTTCGGCTCGCAAGAGACCCAGTACTTC
TRBV4-2	TRBD1	few	TRBJ1-3	CASSLDRAPSGNTIYF	TGTGCCAGCAGCCTAGACAGGGCCCCTTCTGGAAACACCATATATTTT
TRBV7-9	TRBD1	few	TRBJ2-4	CASSVRGQQAKNIQYF	TGTGCCAGCAGTGTGAGGGGACAGCAAGCCAAAAACATTCAGTACTTC
TRBV25-1	TRBD1	NA	TRBJ2-1	CASSDWDRDYNEQFF	TGTGCCAGCAGTGATTGGGACAGGGACTACAATGAGCAGTTCTTC
TRBV19	TRBD1	few	TRBJ1-2	CASMRDRDTYGYTF	TGTGCCAGTATGAGGGACAGGGACACCTATGGCTACACCTTC
TRBV6-1	TRBD2	few	TRBJ2-5	CASSDLAGGGARTQYF	TGTGCCAGCAGTGATTTAGCGGGAGGGGGGGCGAGGACCCAGTACTTC
TRBV19	NA	NA	TRBJ1-2	CASSGRIYGYTF	TGTGCCAGTAGTGGGCGGATCTATGGCTACACCTTC
TRBV4-1	NA	NA	TRBJ1-6	CASSQAQLDNSPLHF	TGCGCCAGCAGCCAAGCTCAGTTAGACAATTCACCCCTCCACTTT
TRBV29-1	NA	few	TRBJ2-5	CSVGQETQYF	TGCAGCGTTGGACAAGAGACCCAGTACTTC
TRBV7-9	NA	NA	TRBJ1-2	CASTPRGGPYGYTF	TGTGCCAGCACCCCTCGGGGGGGGCCCTATGGCTACACCTTC
TRBV19	NA	few	TRBJ1-3	CASRQGAGNTIYF	TGTGCCAGTAGGCAGGGTGCTGGAAACACCATATATTTT
TRBV7-2	TRBD2	few	TRBJ2-2	CASSRKASGSNTGELFF	TGTGCCAGCAGCAGAAAGGCTAGCGGGTCGAACACCGGGGAGCTGTTTTTT
TRBV7-2	NA	NA	TRBJ2-4	CASRRQGITKNIQYF	TGTGCCAGCCGGAGGCAGGGGATCACCAAAAACATTCAGTACTTC
TRBV7-9	NA	few	TRBJ2-5	CASNGGPGQETQYF	TGTGCCAGCAACGGGGGTCCAGGGCAAGAGACCCAGTACTTC
TRBV11-2	NA	NA	TRBJ1-4	CASSSVMGREYEKLFF	TGTGCCAGCAGCTCCGTTATGGGCAGAGAATATGAAAAACTGTTTTTT
TRBV9	NA	NA	TRBJ1-5	CASSVDGSNQPQHF	TGTGCCAGCAGCGTAGATGGTAGCAATCAGCCCCAGCATTTT
TRBV30	NA	NA	TRBJ1-1	CAWSVISVEAFF	TGTGCCTGGAGTGTAATCAGTGTTGAAGCTTTCTTT
TRBV5-1	NA	few	TRBJ2-2	CASSPPGGNTGELFF	TGCGCCAGCAGCCCACCAGGCGGGAACACCGGGGAGCTGTTTTTT
TRBV28	TRBD1	NA	TRBJ2-1	CASGRQGGDNEQFF	TGTGCCAGCGGTCGACAGGGTGGGGACAATGAGCAGTTCTTC
TRBV5-1	NA	NA	TRBJ1-5	CASSLQGDQPQHF	TGCGCCAGCAGCTTGCAGGGAGATCAGCCCCAGCATTTT
TRBV4-1	TRBD1	NA	TRBJ2-3	CASRSPRQGKGKDTQYF	TGCGCCAGCCGCTCTCCAAGACAGGGGAAGGGAAAAGATACGCAGTATTTT
TRBV19	NA	NA	TRBJ2-7	CASSMEGAYEQYF	TGTGCCAGTAGTATGGAGGGGGCCTACGAGCAGTACTTC
TRBV7-9	NA	NA	TRBJ1-2	CASSFAGNYGYTF	TGTGCCAGCAGCTTCGCAGGGAACTATGGCTACACCTTC
TRBV4-1	NA	few	TRBJ2-5	CASSQAGTRQETQYF	TGCGCCAGCAGCCAAGCTGGCACTCGCCAAGAGACCCAGTACTTC
TRBV7-2	NA	NA	TRBJ2-5	CASRRPGLGKETQYF	TGTGCCAGCAGACGTCCGGGACTTGGAAAAGAGACCCAGTACTTC
TRBV5-5	NA	NA	TRBJ1-1	CASTDLGGRSTEAFF	TGTGCCAGCACCGACCTAGGAGGGAGGAGCACTGAAGCTTTCTTT
TRBV14	NA	NA	TRBJ2-3	CASSQGNGAGSDTQYF	TGTGCCAGCAGCCAAGGGAATGGGGCAGGATCAGATACGCAGTATTTT
TRBV10-3	NA	NA	TRBJ1-4	CATMYGTSNEKLFF	TGTGCCACCATGTACGGGACAAGCAATGAAAAACTGTTTTTT
TRBV7-3	NA	NA	TRBJ1-2	CASSRSAGDSGYTF	TGTGCCAGCAGTCGATCCGCGGGCGACTCTGGCTACACCTTC
TRBV7-9	NA	few	TRBJ1-2	CASSPGDTTTGGYTF	TGTGCCAGCAGCCCCGGGGACACCACGACGGGCGGCTACACCTTC
TRBV15	NA	few	TRBJ1-2	CATSRPGGRVYGYTF	TGTGCCACCAGCAGGCCCGGGGGCCGGGTCTATGGCTACACCTTC
TRBV4-2	NA	NA	TRBJ2-1	CASSQDLGALGNEQFF	TGTGCCAGCAGCCAAGATTTGGGGGCCCTCGGGAATGAGCAGTTCTTC
TRBV7-2	TRBD1	once	TRBJ2-5	CASSSWTGPTRTQYF	TGTGCCAGCAGCTCCTGGACAGGCCCTACCCGGACCCAGTACTTC
TRBV5-1	TRBD1	few	TRBJ2-7	CASSLVTGNSYEQYF	TGCGCCAGCAGCTTGGTGACAGGGAACTCCTACGAGCAGTACTTC
TRBV21-1	NA	few	TRBJ1-2	CASSVRDSGYGYTF	TGTGCCAGCAGCGTAAGGGACAGCGGATATGGCTACACCTTC
TRBV27	TRBD1	few	TRBJ1-5	CASSKDRGYSNQPQHF	TGTGCCAGCAGTAAAGACAGGGGATATAGCAATCAGCCCCAGCATTTT
TRBV7-6	NA	NA	TRBJ1-1	CASSSLGGIEAFF	TGTGCCAGCAGCTCCCTTGGGGGCATTGAAGCTTTCTTT
TRBV4-3	NA	few	TRBJ2-7	CASSPAEGGREQYF	TGCGCCAGCAGCCCTGCAGAGGGGGGTAGGGAGCAGTACTTC
TRBV9	NA	NA	TRBJ1-1	CASSTTTGLNTEAFF	TGTGCCAGCAGCACGACGACAGGCTTGAACACTGAAGCTTTCTTT
TRBV10-3	TRBD2	NA	TRBJ2-5	CAISESWLAGGPQETQYF	TGTGCCATCAGTGAGTCGTGGCTAGCGGGGGGACCCCAAGAGACCCAGTACTTC
TRBV29-1	TRBD1	few	TRBJ2-7	CSVVGTGSYEQYF	TGCAGCGTTGTAGGGACAGGATCCTACGAGCAGTACTTC
TRBV9	NA	NA	TRBJ2-3	CASSVLRGSRWQGTDTQYF	TGTGCCAGCAGCGTACTTCGGGGATCAAGGTGGCAGGGCACAGATACGCAGTATTTT
TRBV7-9	TRBD1	few	TRBJ1-6	CASSLEGANSPLHF	TGTGCCAGCAGCTTAGAGGGGGCTAATTCACCCCTCCACTTT
TRBV9	TRBD1	few	TRBJ2-2	CATGDRGNTGELFF	TGTGCCACAGGGGACAGGGGAAACACCGGGGAGCTGTTTTTT
TRBV27	TRBD1	NA	TRBJ1-1	CASSLRTGTTEAFF	TGTGCCAGCAGTTTACGGACAGGCACGACTGAAGCTTTCTTT
TRBV15	TRBD1	NA	TRBJ2-1	CATSSYRDRGRYNEQFF	TGTGCCACCAGCAGTTACCGGGACAGGGGGCGGTACAATGAGCAGTTCTTC
TRBV7-9	TRBD2	few	TRBJ2-5	CASSHPGLVQETQYF	TGTGCCAGCAGCCACCCGGGACTAGTGCAAGAGACCCAGTACTTC
TRBV19	NA	NA	TRBJ2-3	CASRGIQGRTDTQYF	TGTGCCAGCCGGGGGATACAGGGGCGCACAGATACGCAGTATTTT
TRBV20-1	NA	few	TRBJ2-5	CSAITQETQYF	TGCAGTGCTATTACACAAGAGACCCAGTACTTC
TRBV19	TRBD1	NA	TRBJ2-5	CATMDRARKTQYF	TGTGCCACCATGGACAGGGCCCGGAAGACCCAGTACTTC
TRBV25-1	TRBD2	few	TRBJ2-3	CASSVLGAGVAGDTQYF	TGTGCCAGCAGCGTTCTAGGGGCGGGAGTAGCAGGCGATACGCAGTATTTT
TRBV7-9	TRBD1	few	TRBJ2-3	CASSHRTGLVGTDTQYF	TGTGCCAGCAGCCACCGGACAGGGCTGGTTGGCACAGATACGCAGTATTTT
TRBV7-9	TRBD1	NA	TRBJ2-3	CASCCVEGALVWIDTQYF	TGTGCCAGCTGTTGCGTCGAGGGGGCCCTGGTGTGGATTGATACGCAGTATTTT
TRBV2	TRBD1	NA	TRBJ2-2	CASSGTGGDTGELFF	TGTGCCAGCAGTGGGACAGGGGGCGACACCGGGGAGCTGTTTTTT
TRBV7-9	NA	few	TRBJ2-4	CASSLSLIVLAKNIQYF	TGTGCCAGCAGCTTAAGTCTCATAGTTCTAGCCAAAAACATTCAGTACTTC